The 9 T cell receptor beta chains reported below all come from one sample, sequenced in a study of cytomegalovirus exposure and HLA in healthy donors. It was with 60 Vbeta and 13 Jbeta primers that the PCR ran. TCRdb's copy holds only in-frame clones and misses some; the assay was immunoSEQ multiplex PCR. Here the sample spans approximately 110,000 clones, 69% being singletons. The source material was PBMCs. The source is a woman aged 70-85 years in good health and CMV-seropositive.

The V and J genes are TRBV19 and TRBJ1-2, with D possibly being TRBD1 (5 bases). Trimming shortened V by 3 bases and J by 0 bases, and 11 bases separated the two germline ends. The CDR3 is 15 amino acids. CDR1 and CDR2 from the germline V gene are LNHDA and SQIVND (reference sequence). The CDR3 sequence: CASSIDRSANYGYTF. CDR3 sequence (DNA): TGTGCCAGTAGTATCGACAGATCAGCTAACTATGGCTACACCTTC.

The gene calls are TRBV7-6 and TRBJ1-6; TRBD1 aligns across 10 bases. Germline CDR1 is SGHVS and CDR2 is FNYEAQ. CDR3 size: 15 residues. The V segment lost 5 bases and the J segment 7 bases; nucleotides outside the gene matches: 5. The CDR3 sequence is CASSPGTGANSPLHF. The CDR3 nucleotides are TGTGCCAGCAGCCCTGGGACAGGGGCGAATTCACCCCTCCACTTT.

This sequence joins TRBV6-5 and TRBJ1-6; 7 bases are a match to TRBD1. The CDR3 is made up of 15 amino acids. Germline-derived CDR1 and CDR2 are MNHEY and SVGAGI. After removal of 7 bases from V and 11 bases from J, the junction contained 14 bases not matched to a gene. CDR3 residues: CASTPLGTVGAPLHF. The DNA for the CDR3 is TGTGCCAGCACCCCCTTAGGGACAGTCGGCGCACCCCTCCACTTT.

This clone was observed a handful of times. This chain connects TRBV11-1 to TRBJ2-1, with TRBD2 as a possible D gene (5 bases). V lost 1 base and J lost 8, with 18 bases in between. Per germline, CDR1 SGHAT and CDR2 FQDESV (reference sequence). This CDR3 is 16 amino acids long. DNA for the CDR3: TGTGCCAGCAGCTTAGTTCGGACTCCGGGCGGCGATGAGCAGTTCTTC. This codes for CASSLVRTPGGDEQFF.

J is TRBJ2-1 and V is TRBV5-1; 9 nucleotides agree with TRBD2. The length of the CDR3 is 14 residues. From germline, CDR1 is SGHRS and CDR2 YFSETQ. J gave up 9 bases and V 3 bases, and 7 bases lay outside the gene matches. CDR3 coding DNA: TGCGCCAGCAGCTCCGGGACTAGCTTCTTTGAGCAGTTCTTC. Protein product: CASSSGTSFFEQFF.

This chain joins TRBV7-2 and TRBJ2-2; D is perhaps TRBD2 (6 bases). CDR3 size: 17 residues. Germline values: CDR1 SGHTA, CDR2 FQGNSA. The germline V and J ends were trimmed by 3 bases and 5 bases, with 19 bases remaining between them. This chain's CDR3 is CASSFTGLAGPTGELFF. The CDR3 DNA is TGTGCCAGCAGCTTTACCGGACTGGCGGGACCTACCGGGGAGCTGTTTTTT.

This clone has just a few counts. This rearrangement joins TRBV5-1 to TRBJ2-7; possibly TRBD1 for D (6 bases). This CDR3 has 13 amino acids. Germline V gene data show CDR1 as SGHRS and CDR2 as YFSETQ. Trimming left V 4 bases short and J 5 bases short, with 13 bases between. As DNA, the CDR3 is TGCGCCAGCAGCCCCATGACAGGAAACGAGCAGTACTTC. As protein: CASSPMTGNEQYF.

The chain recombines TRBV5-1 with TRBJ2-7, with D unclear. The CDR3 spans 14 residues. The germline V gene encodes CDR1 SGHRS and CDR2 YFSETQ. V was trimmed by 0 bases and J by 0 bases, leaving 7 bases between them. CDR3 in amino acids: CASSLGGISYEQYF. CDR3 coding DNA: TGCGCCAGCAGCTTGGGAGGAATCTCCTACGAGCAGTACTTC.

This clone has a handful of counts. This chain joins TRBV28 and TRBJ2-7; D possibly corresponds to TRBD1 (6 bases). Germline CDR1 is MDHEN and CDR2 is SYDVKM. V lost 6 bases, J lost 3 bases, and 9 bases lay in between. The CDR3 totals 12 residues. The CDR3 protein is CASRTGHYEQYF. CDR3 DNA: TGTGCCAGCAGGACAGGCCACTACGAGCAGTACTTC.